This TCR beta chain was recorded in a study of Ad26.COV2.S vaccination and SARS-CoV-2 variants. The study, taken as a whole, reports: Once vaccination had occurred, spike-specific CD8+ and CD4+ T cell responses reportedly showed substantial breadth.

The repertoire was sequenced with immunoSEQ multiplex PCR; TCRdb's copy has only in-frame clones and lacks some. This table has hundreds of thousands of clones, roughly 89% appearing once. As to this clone: The antigen is not known.

V was clipped by 6 bases and J by 12 bases, with 15 bases between them. The CDR3 is 12 amino acids. Germline CDR1 KGHSH, CDR2 LQKENI. Treatment here: around 19 received Ad26.COV2.S at low or high dose, single or two shots; roughly five received placebo; per-sample allocation not given. The samples were gathered on day 63 after the first injection of vaccine or placebo. A Boston adult aged 18-55 years was the donor. The rearrangement links TRBV18 to TRBJ2-1; tentatively, D is TRBD1 or TRBD2 (5 bases each). The specimen comprised peripheral blood, sampled in a trial of Ad26.COV2.S vaccine versus placebo. The sequence was collected from a person between 18 and 65 years old who received the Ad26.COV2.S COVID-19 vaccine or a placebo. The CDR3 DNA reads as TGTGCCAGCTCTCAGCCGGGACGAGGGCAGTTCTTC. Amino acids: CASSQPGRGQFF.